This T cell receptor (beta chain) emerged from a study of shared clonotypes between healthy human individuals. Germline V CDR1 and CDR2: ENHRY, SYGVKD. J lost 6 bases, V lost 8 bases, and 4 bases had no gene match. The CDR3 extends over 12 amino acids. The assay was immunoSEQ multiplex PCR, and TCRdb's table has in-frame clones only and misses some. The sample shows about 1 million clones, approximately 72% of them seen only once. V usage is TRBV10-3 and J usage is TRBJ1-2, with 9 bases identical to TRBD1. The receptor was isolated from a man aged 18 to 29 in good health. The sequenced material came from memory CD4+ T cells sorted from blood. Subset here: CD45RA-negative fraction. The CDR3 bases are TGTGCCATCCGAAGGGACAGGGATGGCTACACCTTC. Translated, it gives CAIRRDRDGYTF.